This T cell receptor (beta chain) originates from a study of Graves' ophthalmopathy and Graves' hyperthyroidism. The overall study: Peripheral blood sampling occurred at initial diagnosis, before any treatment. The study's findings and limits: A majority of expanded thyroid clonotypes exceeding 0.001 frequency were likewise present in blood. The model flagged ophthalmopathy progression at around 70% sensitivity and roughly 72% specificity.

Ophthalmopathy-affected donors exhibited moderate-to-severe activity, CAS ≥3, NOSPECS ≥4, and duration under 3 months. The CDR3 contains 17 residues. Deletions cut 1 base from V and 1 base from J, with 17 bases between. Germline V gene data show CDR1 as MRHNA and CDR2 as SNTAGT. This clonotype was seen repeatedly, ten times or more. Antigen unknown. Using RNA transcripts, the TCR beta CDR3 regions were amplified. HTBI-primed RT-PCR formed the first round, and a multiplex PCR formed the second. Each CDR3 protein gets one entry after TCRdb re-called the multiplex PCR reads with MiXCR. The sample shows 200,000 to 250,000 distinct CDR3 sequences, about a fifth of them seen only once.

This TCR was recovered from a woman in her fifties or sixties with Graves' ophthalmopathy. The chain recombines TRBV6-4 with TRBJ2-7; D could derive from TRBD1 or TRBD2 (5 bases each). Sample: peripheral blood. The CDR3 nucleotides are TGTGCCAGCAGTGACTACCACCGGGACCCCAGGTCCTACGAGCAGTACTTC. Amino acids: CASSDYHRDPRSYEQYF.